This T cell receptor (beta chain) was sequenced in a study of regulatory T cells in long-lasting Graves disease. For TCR beta, libraries came from iRepertoire HTBI primers and Arm-PCR of CDR3 regions. TCRdb itself ran the multiplex PCR reads through MiXCR, one entry per CDR3 protein. Among about 310,000 distinct CDR3 sequences listed, 15% to 20% were seen once. Looked up from germline, CDR1 is LGHDT and CDR2 is YNNKEL (reference sequence). CDR3 length equals 15 residues. V shed 4 bases and J shed 1 base, with 14 bases lying between them. Stated time point: newly diagnosed GD, antithyroid drugs for less than 3 months. Researchers made the TCR library from RNA that was extracted from PBMCs. This clonotype was seen a handful of times.

The rearrangement joins TRBV3-1 to TRBJ2-7; D is possibly TRBD2 (6 bases). Material: peripheral blood mononuclear cells (PBMCs), obtained at new diagnosis, from a patient treated with antithyroid drugs. The clonotype was recovered from a female donor with Graves disease. Here the CDR3 DNA reads TGTGCCAGCAGCCGAGCTGGGGACTCTTCCTACGAGCAGTACTTC. Protein product: CASSRAGDSSYEQYF.